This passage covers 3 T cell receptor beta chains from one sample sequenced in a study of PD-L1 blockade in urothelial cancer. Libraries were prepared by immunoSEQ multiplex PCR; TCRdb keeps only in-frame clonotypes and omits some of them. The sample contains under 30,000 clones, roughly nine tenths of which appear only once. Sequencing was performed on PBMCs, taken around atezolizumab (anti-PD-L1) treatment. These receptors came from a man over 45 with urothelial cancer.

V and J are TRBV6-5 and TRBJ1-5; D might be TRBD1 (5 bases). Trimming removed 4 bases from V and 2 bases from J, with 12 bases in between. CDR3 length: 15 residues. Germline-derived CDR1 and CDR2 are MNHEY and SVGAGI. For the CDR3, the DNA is TGTGCCAGCAGTTGGGGCCCGGGGGGCAATCAGCCCCAGCATTTT. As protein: CASSWGPGGNQPQHF.

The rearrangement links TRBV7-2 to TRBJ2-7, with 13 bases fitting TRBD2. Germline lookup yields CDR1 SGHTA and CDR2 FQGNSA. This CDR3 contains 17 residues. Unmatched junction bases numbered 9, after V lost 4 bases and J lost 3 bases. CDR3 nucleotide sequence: TGTGCCAGCAGCTGGCGGACTAGCGGGGGCGGGGACTACGAGCAGTACTTC. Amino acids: CASSWRTSGGGDYEQYF.

The CDR3 spells CASSPTSFGELFF. As DNA, the CDR3 is TGCGCCAGCAGCCCTACTAGTTTCGGGGAGCTGTTTTTT. V is TRBV5-1 and J is TRBJ2-2; D may be TRBD2 (5 bases). Germline V gene data show CDR1 as SGHRS and CDR2 as YFSETQ. V was shortened by 4 bases and J by 7 bases, with 11 bases between the two germline ends. CDR3 length: 13 residues.